This T cell receptor (beta chain) is from a study of radiotherapy plus CTLA-4 blockade in lung cancer. As for the study in general: An objective response was seen in about 18% of patients, and disease control in 25% to 40%. Findings and caveats of the study: Expansion in blood of tumor-derived TCR clones was seen after radiotherapy plus ipilimumab.

Trimming shortened V by 2 bases and J by 6 bases, and 14 bases separated the two germline ends. The germline gives CDR1 MGHRA, CDR2 YSYEKL. The CDR3 is 14 residues long. Profiling relied on immunoSEQ multiplex PCR, and the TCRdb table lists in-frame clones only, not all of them. The table records 30,000 to 35,000 clones, 70% of them present only once. The study treated chemo-refractory metastatic non-small-cell lung cancer patients with focal radiation plus ipilimumab CTLA-4 blockade. Regarding this clone: The antigen is unknown.

This sample comprised peripheral blood, obtained from a patient treated with radiotherapy plus ipilimumab. The gene calls are TRBV4-1 and TRBJ2-7, with D hard to call. This TCR derives from a human donor with non-small cell lung cancer who had stable disease on radiotherapy plus ipilimumab. The CDR3 nucleotides are TGCGCCAGCAGCCAACAAATTCGGGCACGCGAGCAGTACTTC. It encodes CASSQQIRAREQYF.